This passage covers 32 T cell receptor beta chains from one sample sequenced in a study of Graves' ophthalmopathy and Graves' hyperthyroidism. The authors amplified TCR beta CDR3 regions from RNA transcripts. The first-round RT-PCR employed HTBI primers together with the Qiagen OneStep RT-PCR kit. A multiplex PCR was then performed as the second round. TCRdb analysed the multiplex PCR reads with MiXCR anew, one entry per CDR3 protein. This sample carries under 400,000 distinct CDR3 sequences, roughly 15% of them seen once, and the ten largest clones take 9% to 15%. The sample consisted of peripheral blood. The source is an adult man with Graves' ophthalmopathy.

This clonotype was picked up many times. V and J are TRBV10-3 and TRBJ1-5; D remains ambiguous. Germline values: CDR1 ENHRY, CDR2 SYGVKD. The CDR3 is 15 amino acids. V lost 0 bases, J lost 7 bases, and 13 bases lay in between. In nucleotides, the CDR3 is TGTGCCATCAGTGAGTCGGGAGGATCCGGGCAGCCCCAGCATTTT. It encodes CAISESGGSGQPQHF.

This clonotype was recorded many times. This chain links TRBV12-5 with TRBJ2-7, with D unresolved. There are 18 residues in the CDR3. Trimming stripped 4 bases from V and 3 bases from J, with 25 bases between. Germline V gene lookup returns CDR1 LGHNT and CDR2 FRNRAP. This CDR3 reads CASGSGLASGPPYYEQYF. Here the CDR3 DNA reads TGTGCTAGTGGTTCTGGGCTCGCGTCCGGGCCCCCTTACTACGAGCAGTACTTC.

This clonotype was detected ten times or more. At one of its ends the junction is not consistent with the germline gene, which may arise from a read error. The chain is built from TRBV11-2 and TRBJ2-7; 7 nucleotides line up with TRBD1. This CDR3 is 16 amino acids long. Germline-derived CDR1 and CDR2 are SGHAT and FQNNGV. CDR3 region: CASSFRRQGFSYGQYF. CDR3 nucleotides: TGTGCCAGCAGCTTCCGGCGACAGGGATTCTCCTACGGGCAGTACTTC.

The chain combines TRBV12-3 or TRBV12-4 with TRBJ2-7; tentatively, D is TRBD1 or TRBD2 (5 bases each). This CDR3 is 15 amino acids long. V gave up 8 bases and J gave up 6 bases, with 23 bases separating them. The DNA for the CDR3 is TGTGCCAGCTCACGCCGGGACCCGGCGCTCCGCGAGCAGTACTTC. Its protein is CASSRRDPALREQYF.

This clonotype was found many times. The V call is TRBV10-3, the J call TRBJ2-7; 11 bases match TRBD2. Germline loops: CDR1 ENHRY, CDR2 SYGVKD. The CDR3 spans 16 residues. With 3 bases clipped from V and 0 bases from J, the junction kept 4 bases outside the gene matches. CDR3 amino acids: CAISDKGTSGSYEQYF. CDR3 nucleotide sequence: TGTGCCATCAGTGACAAAGGGACTAGCGGCTCCTACGAGCAGTACTTC.

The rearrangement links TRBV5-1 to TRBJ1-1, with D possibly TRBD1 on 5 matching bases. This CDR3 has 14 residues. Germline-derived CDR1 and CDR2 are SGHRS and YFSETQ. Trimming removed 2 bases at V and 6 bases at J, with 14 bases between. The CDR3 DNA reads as TGCGCCAGCAGCTTTGGGGGAGGAGAGGCTGAAGCTTTCTTT. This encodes CASSFGGGEAEAFF.

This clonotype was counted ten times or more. CDR3: CASSVRQGISGANVLTF. In DNA form, the CDR3 reads TGTGCCAGCAGCGTAAGGCAGGGCATCTCCGGGGCCAACGTCCTGACTTTC. The chain carries TRBV9 and TRBJ2-6, with D possibly TRBD1 on 5 matching bases. Trimming took 1 base from V and 4 from J, leaving 15 bases between them. Germline values: CDR1 SGDLS, CDR2 YYNGEE. There are 17 residues in the CDR3. Supplemented by reference TRBV9 and TRBJ2-6, the full variable domain reads DSGVTQTPKHLITATGQRVTLRCSPRSGDLSVYWYQQSLDQGLQFLIQYYNGEERAKGNILERFSAQQFPDLHSELNLSSLELGDSALYFCASSVRQGISGANVLTFGAGSRLTVL.

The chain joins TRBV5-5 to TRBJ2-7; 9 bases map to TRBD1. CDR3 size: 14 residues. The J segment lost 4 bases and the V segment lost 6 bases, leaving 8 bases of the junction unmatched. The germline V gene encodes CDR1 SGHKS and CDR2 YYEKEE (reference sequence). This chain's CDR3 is CASTPPGQGYEQYF. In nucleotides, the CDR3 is TGTGCCAGCACTCCTCCGGGACAGGGATACGAGCAGTACTTC.

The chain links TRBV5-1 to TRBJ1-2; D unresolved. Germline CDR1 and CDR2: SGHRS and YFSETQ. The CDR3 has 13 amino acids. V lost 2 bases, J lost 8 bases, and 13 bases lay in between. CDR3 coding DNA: TGCGCCAGCAGCTTTCCTCGCGAGGAAGGCTACACCTTC. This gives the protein CASSFPREEGYTF.

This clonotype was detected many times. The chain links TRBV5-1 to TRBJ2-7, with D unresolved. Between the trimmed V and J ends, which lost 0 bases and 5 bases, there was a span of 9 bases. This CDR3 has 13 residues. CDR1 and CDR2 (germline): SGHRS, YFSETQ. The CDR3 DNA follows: TGCGCCAGCAGCTTGGACCTCGCGGACGAGCAGTACTTC. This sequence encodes CASSLDLADEQYF.

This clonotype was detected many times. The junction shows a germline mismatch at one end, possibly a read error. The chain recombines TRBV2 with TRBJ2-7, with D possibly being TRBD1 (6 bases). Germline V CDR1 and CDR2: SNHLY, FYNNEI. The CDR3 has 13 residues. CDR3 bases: TGTGCCAGCAGGGCGGACAGCCACTACGAGCAGTGCTTC. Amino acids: CASRADSHYEQCF.

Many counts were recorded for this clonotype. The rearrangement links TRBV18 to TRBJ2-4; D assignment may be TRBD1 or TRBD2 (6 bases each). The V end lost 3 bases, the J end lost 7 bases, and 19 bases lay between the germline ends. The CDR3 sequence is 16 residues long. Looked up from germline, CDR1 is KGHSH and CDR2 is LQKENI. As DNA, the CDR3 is TGTGCCAGCTCACCTGATCTAACAGGGAGGTTGAACATTCAGTACTTC. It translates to CASSPDLTGRLNIQYF.

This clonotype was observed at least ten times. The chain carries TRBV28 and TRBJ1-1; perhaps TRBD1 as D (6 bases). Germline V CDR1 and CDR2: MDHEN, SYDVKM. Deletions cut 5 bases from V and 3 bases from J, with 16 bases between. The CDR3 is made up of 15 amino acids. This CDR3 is CASSPSQGLYTEAFF. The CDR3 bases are TGTGCCAGCAGTCCGTCACAGGGCCTCTACACTGAAGCTTTCTTT.

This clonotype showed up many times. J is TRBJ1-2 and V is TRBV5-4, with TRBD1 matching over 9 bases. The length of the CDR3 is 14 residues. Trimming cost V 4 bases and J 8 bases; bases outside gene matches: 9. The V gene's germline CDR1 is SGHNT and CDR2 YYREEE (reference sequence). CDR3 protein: CASSRTTGGEGYTF. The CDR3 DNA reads TGTGCCAGCAGCCGGACGACAGGGGGGGAAGGCTACACCTTC.

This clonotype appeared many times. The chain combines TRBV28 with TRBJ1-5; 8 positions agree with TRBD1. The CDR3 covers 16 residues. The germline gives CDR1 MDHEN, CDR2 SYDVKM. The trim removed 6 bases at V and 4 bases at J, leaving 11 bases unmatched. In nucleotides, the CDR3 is TGTGCCAGCAGGACTCAGGGGGCGGGTATTAATCAGCCCCAGCATTTT. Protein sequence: CASRTQGAGINQPQHF.

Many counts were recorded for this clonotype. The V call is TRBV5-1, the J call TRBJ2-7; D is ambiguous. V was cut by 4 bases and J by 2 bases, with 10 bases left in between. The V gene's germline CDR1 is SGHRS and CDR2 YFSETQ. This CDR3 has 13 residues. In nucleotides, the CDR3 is TGCGCCAGCAGCCGCGGTGAACCCTACGAGCAGTACTTC. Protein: CASSRGEPYEQYF. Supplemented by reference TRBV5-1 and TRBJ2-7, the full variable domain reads KAGVTQTPRYLIKTRGQQVTLSCSPISGHRSVSWYQQTPGQGLQFLFEYFSETQRNKGNFPGRFSGRQFSNSRSEMNVSTLELGDSALYLCASSRGEPYEQYFGPGTRLTVT.

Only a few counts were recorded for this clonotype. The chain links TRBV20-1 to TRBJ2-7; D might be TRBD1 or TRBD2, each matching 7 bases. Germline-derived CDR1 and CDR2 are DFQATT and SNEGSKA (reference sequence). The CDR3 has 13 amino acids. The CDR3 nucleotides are TGCAGGGGGAGAAACAGGGGAGGGAGCGAGCAGTACTTC. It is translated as CRGRNRGGSEQYF.

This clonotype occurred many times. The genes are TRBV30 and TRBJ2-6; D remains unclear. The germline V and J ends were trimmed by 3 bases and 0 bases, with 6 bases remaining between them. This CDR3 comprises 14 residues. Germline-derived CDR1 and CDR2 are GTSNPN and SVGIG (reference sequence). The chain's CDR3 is CAWSVDSGANVLTF. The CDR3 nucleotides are TGTGCCTGGAGCGTGGACTCTGGGGCCAACGTCCTGACTTTC.

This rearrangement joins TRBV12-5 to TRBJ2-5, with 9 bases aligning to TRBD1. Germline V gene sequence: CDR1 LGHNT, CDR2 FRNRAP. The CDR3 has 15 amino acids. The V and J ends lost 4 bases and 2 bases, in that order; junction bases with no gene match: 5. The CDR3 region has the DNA TGTGCTAGTGGTTCTGACAGGGGGTATCAAGAGACCCAGTACTTC. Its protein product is CASGSDRGYQETQYF.

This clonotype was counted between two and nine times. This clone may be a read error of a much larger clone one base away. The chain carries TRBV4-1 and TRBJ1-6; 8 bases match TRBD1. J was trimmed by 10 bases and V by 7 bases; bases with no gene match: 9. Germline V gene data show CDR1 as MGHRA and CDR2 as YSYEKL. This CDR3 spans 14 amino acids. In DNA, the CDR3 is TGCGCCAGCATCCAGGACAGGGTTTGGTCACCCCTCCACTTT. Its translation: CASIQDRVWSPLHF.

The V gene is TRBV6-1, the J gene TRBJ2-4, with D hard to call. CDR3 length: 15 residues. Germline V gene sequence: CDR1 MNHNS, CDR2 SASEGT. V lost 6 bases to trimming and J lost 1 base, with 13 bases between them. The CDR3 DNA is TGTGCCAGCAGACTTACCAGTGAGGCCAAAAACATTCAGTACTTC. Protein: CASRLTSEAKNIQYF.

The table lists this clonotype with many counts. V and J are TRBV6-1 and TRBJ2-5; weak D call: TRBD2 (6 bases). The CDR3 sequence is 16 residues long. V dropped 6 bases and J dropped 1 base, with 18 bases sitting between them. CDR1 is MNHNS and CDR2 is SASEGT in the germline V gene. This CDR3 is CASSSGTEGTQETQYF. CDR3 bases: TGTGCCAGCAGCTCCGGCACGGAGGGGACCCAAGAGACCCAGTACTTC.

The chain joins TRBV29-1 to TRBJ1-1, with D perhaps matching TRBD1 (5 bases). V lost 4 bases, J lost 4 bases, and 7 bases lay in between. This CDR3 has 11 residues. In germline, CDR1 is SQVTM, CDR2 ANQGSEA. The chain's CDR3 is CSVAQGTEAFF. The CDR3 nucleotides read TGCAGCGTTGCCCAGGGCACTGAAGCTTTCTTT.

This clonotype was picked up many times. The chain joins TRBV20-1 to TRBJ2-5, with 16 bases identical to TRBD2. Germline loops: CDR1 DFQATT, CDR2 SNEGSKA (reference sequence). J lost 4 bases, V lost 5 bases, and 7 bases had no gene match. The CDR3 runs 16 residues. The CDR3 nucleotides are TGCAGTGCTGAGGGACTAGCGGGGGGGGAGGGAGAGACCCAGTACTTC. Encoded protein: CSAEGLAGGEGETQYF.

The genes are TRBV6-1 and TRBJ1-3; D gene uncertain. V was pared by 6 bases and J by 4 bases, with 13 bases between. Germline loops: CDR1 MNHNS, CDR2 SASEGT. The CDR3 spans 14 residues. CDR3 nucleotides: TGTGCCAGCAGCCCCAGTTACGGGGGAAACACCATATATTTT. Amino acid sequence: CASSPSYGGNTIYF.

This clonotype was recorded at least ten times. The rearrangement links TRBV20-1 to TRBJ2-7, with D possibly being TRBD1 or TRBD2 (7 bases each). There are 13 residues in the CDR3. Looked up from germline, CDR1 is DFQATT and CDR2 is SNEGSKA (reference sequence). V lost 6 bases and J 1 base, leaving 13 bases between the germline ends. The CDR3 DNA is TGCAGTGCCTCAGGGGGGGGGTCCTACGAGCAGTACTTC. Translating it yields CSASGGGSYEQYF.

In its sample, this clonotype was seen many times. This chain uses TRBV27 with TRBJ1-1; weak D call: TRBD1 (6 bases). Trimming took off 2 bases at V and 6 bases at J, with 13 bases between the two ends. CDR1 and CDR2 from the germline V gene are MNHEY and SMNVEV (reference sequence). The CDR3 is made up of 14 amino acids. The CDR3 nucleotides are TGTGCCAGCAGTTTAGAGGGCAGGGGACCTGAAGCTTTCTTT. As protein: CASSLEGRGPEAFF.

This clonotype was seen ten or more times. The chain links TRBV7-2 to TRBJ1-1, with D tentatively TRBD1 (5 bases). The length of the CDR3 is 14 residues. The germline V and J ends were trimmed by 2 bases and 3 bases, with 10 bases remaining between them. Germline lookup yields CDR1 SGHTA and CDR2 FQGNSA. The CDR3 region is CASSLPGLDTEAFF. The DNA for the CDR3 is TGTGCCAGCAGCTTACCAGGGTTAGACACTGAAGCTTTCTTT.

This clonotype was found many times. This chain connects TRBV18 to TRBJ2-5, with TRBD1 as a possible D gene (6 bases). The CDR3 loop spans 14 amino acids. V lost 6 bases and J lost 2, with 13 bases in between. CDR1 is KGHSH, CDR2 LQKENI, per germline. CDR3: CASSATGQQETQYF. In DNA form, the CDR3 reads TGTGCCAGCTCGGCCACTGGACAGCAAGAGACCCAGTACTTC.

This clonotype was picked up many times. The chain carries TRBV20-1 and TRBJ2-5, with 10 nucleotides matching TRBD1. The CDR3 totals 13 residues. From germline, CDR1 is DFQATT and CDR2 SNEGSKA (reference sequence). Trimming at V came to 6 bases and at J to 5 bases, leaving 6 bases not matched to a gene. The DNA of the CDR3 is TGCAGTGCGTCGACAGGGGGCGCGGAGACCCAGTACTTC. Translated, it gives CSASTGGAETQYF.

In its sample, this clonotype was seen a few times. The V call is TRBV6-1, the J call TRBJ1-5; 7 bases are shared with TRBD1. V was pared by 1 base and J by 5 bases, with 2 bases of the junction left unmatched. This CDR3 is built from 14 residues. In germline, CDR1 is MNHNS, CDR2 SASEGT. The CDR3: CASSEGTGYQPQHF. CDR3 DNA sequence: TGTGCCAGCAGTGAAGGGACAGGTTATCAGCCCCAGCATTTT.

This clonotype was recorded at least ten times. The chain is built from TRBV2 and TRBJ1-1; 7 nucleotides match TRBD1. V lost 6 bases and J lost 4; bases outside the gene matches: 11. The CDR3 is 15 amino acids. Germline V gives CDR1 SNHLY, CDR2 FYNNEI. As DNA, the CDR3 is TGTGCCAGCAGCCCACATCCACAGGGGTCCACTGAAGCTTTCTTT. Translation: CASSPHPQGSTEAFF.